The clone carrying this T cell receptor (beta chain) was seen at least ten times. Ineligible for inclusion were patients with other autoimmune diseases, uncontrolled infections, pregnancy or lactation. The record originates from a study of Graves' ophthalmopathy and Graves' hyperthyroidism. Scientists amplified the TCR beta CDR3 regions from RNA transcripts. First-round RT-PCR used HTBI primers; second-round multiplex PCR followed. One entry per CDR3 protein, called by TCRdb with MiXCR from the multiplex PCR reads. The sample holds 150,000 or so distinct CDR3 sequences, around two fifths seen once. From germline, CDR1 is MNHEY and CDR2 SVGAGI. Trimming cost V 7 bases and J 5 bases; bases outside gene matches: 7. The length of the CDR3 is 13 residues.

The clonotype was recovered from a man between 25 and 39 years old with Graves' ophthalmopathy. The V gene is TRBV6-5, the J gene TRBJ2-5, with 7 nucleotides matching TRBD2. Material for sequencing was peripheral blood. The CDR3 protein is CASTRLGGETQYF. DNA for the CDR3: TGTGCCAGCACCCGGCTGGGGGGGGAGACCCAGTACTTC.